A single sample is the source of the 30 T cell receptor beta chains below, sequenced in a study of T cell responses to AZD1222 COVID-19 vaccine. The data were produced by immunoSEQ multiplex PCR, yet TCRdb's version contains in-frame clones alone and is incomplete. Of approximately 150,000 clones in the sample, more than 85% were seen once. The starting material was peripheral blood, obtained 28 days after the second AZD1222 dose. Receptor source: an adult who received the AZD1222 COVID-19 vaccine.

V gene TRBV5-1 combines with J gene TRBJ2-1, with no clear D. Germline V gene lookup returns CDR1 SGHRS and CDR2 YFSETQ. CDR3 size: 14 residues. The V end lost 4 bases, the J end lost 7 bases, and 15 bases lay between the germline ends. CDR3 coding DNA: TGCGCCAGCAGCCTCATAGGTCGTCAGAATGAGCAGTTCTTC. Translating gives CASSLIGRQNEQFF.

The CDR3 spells CASSLATRTKVHEQYF. CDR3 in DNA: TGTGCCAGCAGCTTAGCCACCAGAACGAAGGTTCACGAGCAGTACTTC. This chain links TRBV7-8 with TRBJ2-7; no definite D call. The V and J ends lost 0 bases and 5 bases respectively, with 17 bases between them. This CDR3 has 16 residues. Germline lookup yields CDR1 SGHVS and CDR2 FQNEAQ.

This chain connects TRBV3-1 (or the pseudogene TRBV3-2) to TRBJ1-6; D gene uncertain. The CDR3 is 12 residues long. The V end lost 4 bases, the J end lost 11 bases, and 9 bases lay between the germline ends. Germline values: CDR1 LGHDT, CDR2 YNNKEL (reference sequence). CDR3 nucleotides: TGTGCCAGCAGCCGGGCGGCTACACCCCTCCACTTT. This codes for CASSRAATPLHF.

The chain has TRBV2 and TRBJ1-6; 10 bases line up with TRBD1. J gave up 9 bases and V 6 bases, and 5 bases lay outside the gene matches. The length of the CDR3 is 14 residues. CDR1 is SNHLY and CDR2 is FYNNEI in the germline V gene. The DNA of the CDR3 is TGTGCCAGCAGCTACGGGACAGGGGTTTCACCCCTCCACTTT. It specifies CASSYGTGVSPLHF.

The chain joins TRBV5-6 to TRBJ1-5; TRBD1 agrees at 9 bases. CDR3 length: 16 amino acids. The trim removed 4 bases at V and 0 bases at J, leaving 5 bases unmatched. Germline V CDR1 and CDR2: SGHDT, YYEEEE. The DNA of the CDR3 is TGTGCCAGCAGCGTCGGGACAGGGACTAGCAATCAGCCCCAGCATTTT. Its translation: CASSVGTGTSNQPQHF.

The rearrangement joins TRBV6-5 to TRBJ2-2; D is ambiguous. This CDR3 has 11 residues. The germline V gene has CDR1 MNHEY and CDR2 SVGAGI. This CDR3 reads CASSKFGELFF. The CDR3 nucleotides are TGTGCTTCGTCAAAGTTCGGGGAGCTGTTTTTT.

The chain links TRBV29-1 to TRBJ1-3; tentative D call: TRBD1 (6 bases). V was clipped by 7 bases and J by 0 bases, with 10 bases between them. The CDR3 has 13 amino acids. Germline CDR1 SQVTM, CDR2 ANQGSEA. The CDR3 sequence is CSAGASSGNTIYF. The CDR3 DNA follows: TGCAGCGCAGGGGCCAGCTCTGGAAACACCATATATTTT.

The CDR3 DNA sequence: TGTGCCAGCAGCACCCGACAGAGGAACACTGAAGCTTTCTTT. It is translated as CASSTRQRNTEAFF. J is TRBJ1-1 and V is TRBV7-9; tentatively, D is TRBD1 (5 bases). Germline V gives CDR1 SEHNR, CDR2 FQNEAQ (reference sequence). The CDR3 totals 14 residues. Trimming cost V 5 bases and J 1 base, with 11 bases left between them. The full variable domain, in which reference TRBV7-9 and TRBJ1-1 provide the parts outside the CDR3, is DTGVSQNPRHKITKRGQNVTFRCDPISEHNRLYWYRQTLGQGPEFLTYFQNEAQLEKSRLLSDRFSAERPKGSFSTLEIQRTEQGDSAMYLCASSTRQRNTEAFFGQGTRLTVV.

This chain links TRBV4-1 with TRBJ2-1; 7 bases are a match to TRBD2. Unmatched junction bases numbered 2, after V lost 3 bases and J lost 0 bases. The CDR3 totals 15 residues. Germline V gene data show CDR1 as MGHRA and CDR2 as YSYEKL. The CDR3 is CASSHSGGSYNEQFF. The CDR3 DNA reads as TGCGCCAGCAGCCACTCGGGAGGCTCCTACAATGAGCAGTTCTTC.

The rearrangement joins TRBV9 to TRBJ1-2, with D unresolved. The CDR3 covers 13 residues. Germline CDR1 and CDR2: SGDLS and YYNGEE. The V end lost 0 bases, the J end lost 7 bases, and 10 bases lay between the germline ends. The CDR3 coding sequence is TGTGCCAGCAGCGTAGATGGTGAGGGTGGCTACACCTTC. Protein: CASSVDGEGGYTF.

The chain combines TRBV28 with TRBJ2-7; TRBD1 matches 7 bases. The CDR3 has 13 residues. V lost 6 bases and J lost 5; bases outside the gene matches: 7. Germline CDR1 MDHEN, CDR2 SYDVKM. The CDR3 region has the DNA TGTGCCAGCAGGATCGACAGGGTCCACGAGCAGTACTTC. It specifies CASRIDRVHEQYF.

This chain uses TRBV20-1 with TRBJ1-1; no reliable D call. The CDR3 totals 11 residues. V lost 3 bases to trimming and J lost 11 bases, with 13 bases between them. CDR1 DFQATT and CDR2 SNEGSKA come from the germline V gene (reference sequence). CDR3 loop: CSARSLAEAFF. The CDR3 nucleotides read TGCAGTGCTAGGTCATTAGCGGAGGCTTTCTTT.

The chain has TRBV6-6 and TRBJ1-5; D gene unclear. Per the germline V gene, CDR1 is MNHNY and CDR2 is SVGAGI (reference sequence). The CDR3 sequence is 13 residues long. V lost 3 bases and J 4 bases, leaving 7 bases between the germline ends. The CDR3 bases are TGTGCCAGCAGTTATATGCTAAATCAGCCCCAGCATTTT. Protein sequence: CASSYMLNQPQHF.

The chain joins TRBV7-8 to TRBJ2-2, with D tentatively TRBD2 (5 bases). The germline V and J ends were trimmed by 5 bases and 3 bases, with 10 bases remaining between them. Germline loops: CDR1 SGHVS, CDR2 FQNEAQ. This CDR3 is 14 amino acids long. The CDR3 loop is CASSTRGDTGELFF. Written as DNA, the CDR3 is TGTGCCAGCAGCACACGGGGTGACACCGGGGAGCTGTTTTTT.

The chain couples TRBV21-1 to TRBJ2-1; TRBD2, the table's D call, was not compared with the DNA. TRBV21-1 is designated a pseudogene. This CDR3 contains 16 residues. CDR3: CASSNTTSGRAYEQFF. The CDR3 DNA is TGTGCCAGCAGCAATACCACTAGCGGGAGGGCCTATGAGCAGTTCTTC.

The chain combines TRBV19 with TRBJ2-7; 7 nucleotides align to TRBD1. V lost 1 base to trimming and J lost 0 bases; unmatched junction nucleotides: 3. The CDR3 is made up of 15 amino acids. CDR1 LNHDA and CDR2 SQIVND come from the germline V gene (reference sequence). The CDR3 spells CASSIAGQASYEQYF. CDR3 nucleotide sequence: TGTGCCAGTAGTATAGCCGGACAGGCCTCCTACGAGCAGTACTTC. Full variable domain (outside the CDR3, taken from reference TRBV19 and TRBJ2-7): DGGITQSPKYLFRKEGQNVTLSCEQNLNHDAMYWYRQDPGQGLRLIYYSQIVNDFQKGDIAEGYSVSREKKESFPLTVTSAQKNPTAFYLCASSIAGQASYEQYFGPGTRLTVT.

The rearrangement joins TRBV5-1 to TRBJ2-7; 7 positions agree with TRBD1. V lost 7 bases, J lost 6 bases, and 13 bases stayed unmatched. CDR1 is SGHRS, CDR2 YFSETQ, per germline. This CDR3 has 14 residues. The CDR3 loop is CASRPTVTGAEQYF. In DNA, the CDR3 is TGCGCCAGCCGCCCAACCGTAACAGGGGCCGAGCAGTACTTC.

CDR3 sequence (DNA): TGTGCCAGCAGCAAGGGACAGGTTAATTCACCCCTCCACTTT. Translation gives CASSKGQVNSPLHF. V is TRBV7-9 and J is TRBJ1-6; 8 nucleotides line up with TRBD1. V lost 5 bases, J lost 6 bases, and 3 bases stayed unmatched. The CDR3 runs 14 residues. Germline loops: CDR1 SEHNR, CDR2 FQNEAQ (reference sequence).

The chain links TRBV4-3 to TRBJ1-2; 7 bases map to TRBD1. Per germline, CDR1 LGHNA and CDR2 YSLEER. This CDR3 comprises 17 residues. V lost 3 bases, J lost 1 base, and 11 bases stayed unmatched. The CDR3 spells CASSHDTGQPVNYGYTF. CDR3 DNA sequence: TGCGCCAGCAGCCATGATACGGGACAGCCTGTTAACTATGGCTACACCTTC.

This clone was recorded once. This chain links TRBV5-1 with TRBJ2-3; D might be TRBD2 (5 bases). With 1 base removed from V and 1 base from J, the gap between germline ends came to 10 bases. Germline V gene data show CDR1 as SGHRS and CDR2 as YFSETQ. The CDR3 is 15 amino acids. CDR3: CASSLLRVGTDTQYF. The CDR3 nucleotides read TGCGCCAGCAGCTTGCTGCGGGTAGGCACAGATACGCAGTATTTT. Full variable domain (rest looked up from reference TRBV5-1 and TRBJ2-3): KAGVTQTPRYLIKTRGQQVTLSCSPISGHRSVSWYQQTPGQGLQFLFEYFSETQRNKGNFPGRFSGRQFSNSRSEMNVSTLELGDSALYLCASSLLRVGTDTQYFGPGTRLTVL.

Turning to this clone: This sample includes further DNA sequences coding for the same CDR3. This chain joins TRBV2 and TRBJ2-7; D gene unclear. The germline gives CDR1 SNHLY, CDR2 FYNNEI. Trimming pared 4 bases from V and 4 bases from J, leaving 8 bases between. CDR3 size: 12 residues. DNA for the CDR3: TGTGCCAGCAGTGCCCAGACTTACGAGCAGTACTTC. Residues: CASSAQTYEQYF.

The chain couples TRBV28 to TRBJ2-3; no clear D. The germline V gene encodes CDR1 MDHEN and CDR2 SYDVKM. This CDR3 has 11 amino acids. V was trimmed by 7 bases and J by 5 bases, leaving 7 bases between them. The CDR3 sequence: CASTYLDTQYF. The CDR3, as DNA: TGTGCCAGCACCTACTTAGATACGCAGTATTTT. Full variable domain (remainder filled in from reference TRBV28 and TRBJ2-3): DVKVTQSSRYLVKRTGEKVFLECVQDMDHENMFWYRQDPGLGLRLIYFSYDVKMKEKGDIPEGYSVSREKKERFSLILESASTNQTSMYLCASTYLDTQYFGPGTRLTVL.

In its sample, this clone was seen a few times. This chain connects TRBV7-6 to TRBJ1-3; D ambiguous. The length of the CDR3 is 15 residues. Germline V gives CDR1 SGHVS, CDR2 FNYEAQ. Trimming shortened V by 5 bases and J by 2 bases, and 13 bases separated the two germline ends. The CDR3 region is CASSHRGGPGNTIYF. The CDR3, as DNA: TGTGCCAGCAGCCACCGTGGAGGGCCTGGAAACACCATATATTTT.

This sequence joins TRBV2 and TRBJ2-5; D is undetermined. The germline V gene encodes CDR1 SNHLY and CDR2 FYNNEI. Between the trimmed V and J ends, which lost 10 bases and 2 bases, there was a span of 14 bases. This CDR3 is 13 amino acids long. The CDR3 loop is CATGNIIQETQYF. DNA for the CDR3: TGTGCCACAGGAAACATTATTCAAGAGACCCAGTACTTC.

There are a few counts of this clone. V usage is TRBV6-2 or TRBV6-3 and J usage is TRBJ1-2, with a possible D match to TRBD1 (5 bases). The V gene lost 2 bases and the J gene lost 3 bases, with 16 bases spanning the gap. Looked up from germline, CDR1 is MNHEY and CDR2 is SVGEGT. This CDR3 comprises 16 residues. The CDR3, as DNA: TGTGCCAGCAGTTACAACAGGCAGTCTTTGGACTATGGCTACACCTTC. Translation gives CASSYNRQSLDYGYTF.

The genes are TRBV9 and TRBJ1-3, with D uncertain. CDR3 size: 14 residues. V was shortened by 0 bases and J by 2 bases, with 6 bases between the two germline ends. Looked up from germline, CDR1 is SGDLS and CDR2 is YYNGEE. For the CDR3, the DNA is TGTGCCAGCAGCGTAGAACACGCTGGAAACACCATATATTTT. It encodes CASSVEHAGNTIYF. The full variable domain, with the rest looked up from reference TRBV9 and TRBJ1-3, is DSGVTQTPKHLITATGQRVTLRCSPRSGDLSVYWYQQSLDQGLQFLIQYYNGEERAKGNILERFSAQQFPDLHSELNLSSLELGDSALYFCASSVEHAGNTIYFGEGSWLTVV.

The V and J genes are TRBV5-6 and TRBJ2-7, with D unresolved. In germline, CDR1 is SGHDT, CDR2 YYEEEE. The CDR3 sequence is 15 residues long. The V gene lost 0 bases and the J gene lost 2 bases, with 12 bases spanning the gap. CDR3 in DNA: TGTGCCAGCAGCTTGGAGGGCGGCCATACCTACGAGCAGTACTTC. It specifies CASSLEGGHTYEQYF.

The V and J genes are TRBV28 and TRBJ1-1; D is unclear. Between the trimmed V and J ends, which lost 2 bases and 1 base, there was a span of 14 bases. Germline CDR1 reads MDHEN; CDR2 reads SYDVKM. The CDR3 has 16 amino acids. CDR3 amino acids: CASSLLPGSGNTEAFF. In nucleotides, the CDR3 is TGTGCCAGCAGTTTACTTCCCGGCAGCGGGAACACTGAAGCTTTCTTT. The whole variable domain, remainder taken from reference TRBV28 and TRBJ1-1, is DVKVTQSSRYLVKRTGEKVFLECVQDMDHENMFWYRQDPGLGLRLIYFSYDVKMKEKGDIPEGYSVSREKKERFSLILESASTNQTSMYLCASSLLPGSGNTEAFFGQGTRLTVV.

This chain connects TRBV9 to TRBJ2-3; 11 nucleotides match TRBD2. CDR3 length: 17 amino acids. Trimming removed 4 bases from V and 1 base from J; junction bases left unmatched: 8. The germline CDR1 and CDR2 sequences are SGDLS and YYNGEE. The CDR3 sequence is CASSSTPGLAGTDTQYF. The CDR3 DNA reads TGTGCCAGCAGCTCCACACCGGGACTAGCGGGCACAGATACGCAGTATTTT. Full variable domain (outside the CDR3, taken from reference TRBV9 and TRBJ2-3): DSGVTQTPKHLITATGQRVTLRCSPRSGDLSVYWYQQSLDQGLQFLIQYYNGEERAKGNILERFSAQQFPDLHSELNLSSLELGDSALYFCASSSTPGLAGTDTQYFGPGTRLTVL.

The chain combines TRBV4-3 with TRBJ1-3; possibly TRBD1 for D (5 bases). V lost 0 bases, J lost 3 bases, and 9 bases lay in between. The CDR3 consists of 15 residues. Germline V gene sequence: CDR1 LGHNA, CDR2 YSLEER. The chain's CDR3 is CASSQDGANGNTIYF. CDR3 bases: TGCGCCAGCAGCCAAGATGGGGCAAATGGAAACACCATATATTTT.